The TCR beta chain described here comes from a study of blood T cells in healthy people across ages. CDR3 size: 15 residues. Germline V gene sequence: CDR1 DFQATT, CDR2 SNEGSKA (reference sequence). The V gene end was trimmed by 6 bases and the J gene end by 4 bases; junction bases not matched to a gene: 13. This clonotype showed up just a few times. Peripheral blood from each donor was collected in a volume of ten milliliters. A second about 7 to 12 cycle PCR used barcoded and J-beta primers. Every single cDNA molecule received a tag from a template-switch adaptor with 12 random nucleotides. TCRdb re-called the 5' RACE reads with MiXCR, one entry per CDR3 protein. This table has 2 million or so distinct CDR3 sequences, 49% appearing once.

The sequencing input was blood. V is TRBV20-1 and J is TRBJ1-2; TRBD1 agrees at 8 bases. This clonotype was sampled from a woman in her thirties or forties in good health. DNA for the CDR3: TGCAGTGCCATACACCAGGACAGGGTAGGCTATGGCTACACCTTC. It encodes CSAIHQDRVGYGYTF.